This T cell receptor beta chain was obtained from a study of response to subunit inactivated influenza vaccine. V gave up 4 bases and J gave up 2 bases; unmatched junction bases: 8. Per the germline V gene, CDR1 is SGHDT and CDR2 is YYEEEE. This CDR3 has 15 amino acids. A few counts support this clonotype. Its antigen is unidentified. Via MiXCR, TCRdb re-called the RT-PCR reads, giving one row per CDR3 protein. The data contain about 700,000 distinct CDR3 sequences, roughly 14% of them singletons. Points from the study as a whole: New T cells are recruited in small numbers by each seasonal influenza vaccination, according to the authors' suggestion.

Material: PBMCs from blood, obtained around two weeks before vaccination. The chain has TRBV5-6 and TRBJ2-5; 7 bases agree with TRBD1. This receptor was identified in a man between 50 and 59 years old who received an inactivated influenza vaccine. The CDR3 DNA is TGTGCCAGCAGCCCAGCCGGGACAGCACAAGAGACCCAGTACTTC. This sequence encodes CASSPAGTAQETQYF.